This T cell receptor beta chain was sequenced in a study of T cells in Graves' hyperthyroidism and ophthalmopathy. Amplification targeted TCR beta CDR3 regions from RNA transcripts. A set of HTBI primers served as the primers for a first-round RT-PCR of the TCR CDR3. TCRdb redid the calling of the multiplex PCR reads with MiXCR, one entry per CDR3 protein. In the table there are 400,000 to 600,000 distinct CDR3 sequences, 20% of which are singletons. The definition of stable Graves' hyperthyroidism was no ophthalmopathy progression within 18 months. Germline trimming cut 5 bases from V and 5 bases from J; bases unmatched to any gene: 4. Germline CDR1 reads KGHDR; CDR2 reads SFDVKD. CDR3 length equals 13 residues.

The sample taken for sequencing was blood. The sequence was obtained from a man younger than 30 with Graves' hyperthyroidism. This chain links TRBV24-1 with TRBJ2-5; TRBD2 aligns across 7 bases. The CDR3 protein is CATSVGGEETQYF. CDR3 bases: TGTGCCACCAGTGTTGGGGGGGAGGAGACCCAGTACTTC.